This TCR beta chain was sequenced in a study of T cells after yellow fever vaccination. Study outcomes and limitations: Sorted repertoires could include abundant contaminating clonotypes from bulk cells.

The CDR3 runs 15 residues. CDR1 and CDR2 (germline): MGHRA, YSYEKL. V dropped 1 base and J dropped 7; count of bases not matched to a gene: 6. TCRdb re-called the 5' RACE reads with MiXCR, one entry per CDR3 protein. Of about 220,000 distinct CDR3 sequences in the sample, about 3% were seen once. This clonotype has a handful of counts. Its antigen is unknown. This material consisted of CD4+ T cells sorted from PBMCs, taken 10 days after the yellow fever booster vaccination. The receptor was derived from a man aged 18 to 29 who received the YFV17D yellow fever vaccine. The V call is TRBV4-1, the J call TRBJ1-5, with TRBD1 matching 8 bases. The CDR3 region is CASSQGRQGAQPQHF. CDR3 DNA: TGCGCCAGCAGCCAAGGACGGCAGGGGGCACAGCCCCAGCATTTT.